This TCR beta chain was profiled in a study of cytomegalovirus exposure and HLA in healthy donors. Study outcomes and limitations: Later analysis suggested most CMV-associated TCR beta chains were HLA-restricted. Reports indicate that TCR beta sequences accurately predicted the HLA-A and HLA-B alleles of most subjects. Later, an analysis showed that TCR beta chains associated with HLA were more clonally expanded than others that were equally common.

PCR involved 60 Vbeta and 13 Jbeta primers. Profiling relied on immunoSEQ multiplex PCR, and the TCRdb table lists in-frame clones only, not all of them. The data hold some 150,000 clones, with about three quarters observed a single time. The germline V gene encodes CDR1 MNHEY and CDR2 SVGAGI. V shed 3 bases and J 4 bases; nucleotides not matched to a gene: 5. This CDR3 is 14 amino acids long. A few counts support this clone. Antigen specificity is unknown. Sequencing was carried out using PBMCs. The gene calls are TRBV6-5 and TRBJ1-1; 7 bases match TRBD1. The TCR comes from a female donor in good health and CMV-seronegative. The CDR3 spells CASSYRRGSTEAFF. As DNA, the CDR3 is TGTGCCAGCAGTTATCGCAGGGGGAGCACTGAAGCTTTCTTT.